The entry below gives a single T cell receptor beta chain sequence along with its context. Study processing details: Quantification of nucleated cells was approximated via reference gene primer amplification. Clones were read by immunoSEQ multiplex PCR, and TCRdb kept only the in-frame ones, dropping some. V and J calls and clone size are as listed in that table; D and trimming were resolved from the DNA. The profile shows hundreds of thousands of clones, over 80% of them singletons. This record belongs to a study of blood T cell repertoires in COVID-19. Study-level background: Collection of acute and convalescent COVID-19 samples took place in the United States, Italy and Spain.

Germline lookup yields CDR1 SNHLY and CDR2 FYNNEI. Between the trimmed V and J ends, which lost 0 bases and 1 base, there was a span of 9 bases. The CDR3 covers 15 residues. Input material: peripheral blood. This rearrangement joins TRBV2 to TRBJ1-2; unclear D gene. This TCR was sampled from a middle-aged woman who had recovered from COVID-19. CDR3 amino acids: CASSEAGTINYGYTF. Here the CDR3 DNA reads TGTGCCAGCAGTGAAGCTGGCACTATTAACTATGGCTACACCTTC.